This T cell receptor (beta chain) was recorded in a study of T cell repertoires in cytomegalovirus infection. TCRdb re-derived calls from the reads in MiXCR, one entry per CDR3 protein. This sample yields about 310,000 distinct CDR3 sequences, of which 17% are seen a single time; 12% belongs to the top ten. Per the germline V gene, CDR1 is SGHAT and CDR2 is FQNNGV. CDR3 length equals 14 residues. Trimming shortened V by 5 bases and J by 7 bases, and 18 bases separated the two germline ends. Sample: PBMCs. This chain links TRBV11-2 with TRBJ2-7; D is possibly TRBD2 (6 bases). The receptor's source is a human donor in good health (CMV status not recorded). Some clones in this sample may be carry-over from other donors' samples. This CDR3 is CASSDPLGGWEQYF. The CDR3 DNA follows: TGTGCCAGCAGCGATCCCCTAGGAGGGTGGGAGCAGTACTTC.